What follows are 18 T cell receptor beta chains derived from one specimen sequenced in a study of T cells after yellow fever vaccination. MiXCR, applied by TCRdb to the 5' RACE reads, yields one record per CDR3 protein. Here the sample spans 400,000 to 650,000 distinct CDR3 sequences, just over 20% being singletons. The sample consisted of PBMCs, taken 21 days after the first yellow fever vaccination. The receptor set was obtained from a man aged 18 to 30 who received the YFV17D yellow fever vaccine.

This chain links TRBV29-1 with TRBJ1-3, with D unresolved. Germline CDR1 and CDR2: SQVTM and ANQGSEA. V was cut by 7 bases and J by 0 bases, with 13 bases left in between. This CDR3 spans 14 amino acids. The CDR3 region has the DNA TGCAGCGCAAGGGCAGATTACTCTGGAAACACCATATATTTT. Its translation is CSARADYSGNTIYF.

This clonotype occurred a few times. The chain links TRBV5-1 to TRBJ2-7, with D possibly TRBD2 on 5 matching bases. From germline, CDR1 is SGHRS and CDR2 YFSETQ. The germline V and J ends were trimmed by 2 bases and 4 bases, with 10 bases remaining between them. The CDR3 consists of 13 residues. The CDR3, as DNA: TGCGCCAGCAGCTTCGGGCTAGCATACGAGCAGTACTTC. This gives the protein CASSFGLAYEQYF.

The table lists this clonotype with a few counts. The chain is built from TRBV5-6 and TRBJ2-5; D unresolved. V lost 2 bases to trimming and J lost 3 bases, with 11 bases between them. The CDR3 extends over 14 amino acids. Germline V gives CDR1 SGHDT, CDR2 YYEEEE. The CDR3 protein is CASSFVTAEETQYF. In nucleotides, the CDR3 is TGTGCCAGCAGCTTTGTCACAGCCGAAGAGACCCAGTACTTC.

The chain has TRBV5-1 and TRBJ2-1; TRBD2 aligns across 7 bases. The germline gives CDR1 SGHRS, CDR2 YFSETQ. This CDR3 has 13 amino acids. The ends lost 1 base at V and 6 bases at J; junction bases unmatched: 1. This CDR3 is CASSLTSVNEQFF. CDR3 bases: TGCGCCAGCAGCTTGACTAGCGTCAATGAGCAGTTCTTC.

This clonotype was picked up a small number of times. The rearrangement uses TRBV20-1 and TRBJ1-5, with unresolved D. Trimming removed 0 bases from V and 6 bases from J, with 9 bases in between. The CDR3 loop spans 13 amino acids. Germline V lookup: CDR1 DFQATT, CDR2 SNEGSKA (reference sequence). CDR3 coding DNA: TGCAGTGCTAGAGAGGGCAGCGGTCAGCCCCAGCATTTT. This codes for CSAREGSGQPQHF.

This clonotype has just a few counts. CDR3 nucleotides: TGTGCCAGCAGTTTAAACGAAGAGACCCAGTACTTC. Protein product: CASSLNEETQYF. The chain links TRBV12-3 or TRBV12-4 to TRBJ2-5, with unresolved D. Trimming took 2 bases from V and 3 from J, leaving 4 bases between them. This CDR3 spans 12 amino acids.

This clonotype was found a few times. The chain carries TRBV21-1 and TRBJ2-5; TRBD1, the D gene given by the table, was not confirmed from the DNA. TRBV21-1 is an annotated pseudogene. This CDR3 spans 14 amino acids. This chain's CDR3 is CASSNDREKETQYF. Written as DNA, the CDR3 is TGTGCCAGCAGCAATGACAGGGAGAAGGAGACCCAGTACTTC.

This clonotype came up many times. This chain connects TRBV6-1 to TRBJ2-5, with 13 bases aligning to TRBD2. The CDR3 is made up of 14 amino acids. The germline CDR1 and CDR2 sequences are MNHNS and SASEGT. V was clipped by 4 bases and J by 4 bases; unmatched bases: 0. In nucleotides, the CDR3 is TGTGCCAGCAGTGGACTAGCGGGGGGAGAGACCCAGTACTTC. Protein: CASSGLAGGETQYF.

The CDR3 protein is CASSSERSDTQYF. CDR3 in DNA: TGTGCCAGCAGTTCAGAACGGTCGGATACGCAGTATTTT. The rearrangement links TRBV7-2 to TRBJ2-3; D not certain. The CDR3 runs 13 residues. The germline V gene encodes CDR1 SGHTA and CDR2 FQGNSA. The V end lost 6 bases, the J end lost 6 bases, and 13 bases lay between the germline ends.

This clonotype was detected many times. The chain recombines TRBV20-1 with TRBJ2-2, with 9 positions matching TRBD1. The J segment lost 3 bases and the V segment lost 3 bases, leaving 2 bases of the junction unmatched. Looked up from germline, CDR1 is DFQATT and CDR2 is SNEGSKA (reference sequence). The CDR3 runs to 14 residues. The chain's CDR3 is CSASRTGDTGELFF. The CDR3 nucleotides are TGCAGTGCTAGTCGGACAGGGGACACCGGGGAGCTGTTTTTT.

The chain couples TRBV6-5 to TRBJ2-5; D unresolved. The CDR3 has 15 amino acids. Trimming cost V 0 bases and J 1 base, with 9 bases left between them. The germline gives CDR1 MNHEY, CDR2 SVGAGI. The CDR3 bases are TGTGCCAGCAGTTACTCGTTGGACCCCCAAGAGACCCAGTACTTC. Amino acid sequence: CASSYSLDPQETQYF.

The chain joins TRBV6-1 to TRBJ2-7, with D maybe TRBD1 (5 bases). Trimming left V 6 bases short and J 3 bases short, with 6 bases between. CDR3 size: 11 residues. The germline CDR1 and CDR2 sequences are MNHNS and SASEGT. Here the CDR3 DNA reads TGTGCCAGCAGGGACAACTACGAGCAGTACGTC. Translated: CASRDNYEQYV.

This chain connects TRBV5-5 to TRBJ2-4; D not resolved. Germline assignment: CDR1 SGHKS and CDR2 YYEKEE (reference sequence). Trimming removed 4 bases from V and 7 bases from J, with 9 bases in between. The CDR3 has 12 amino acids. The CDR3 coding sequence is TGTGCCAGCAGCCTGCCCTTTAACATTCAGTACTTC. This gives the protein CASSLPFNIQYF. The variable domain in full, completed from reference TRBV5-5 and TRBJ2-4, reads DAGVTQSPTHLIKTRGQQVTLRCSPISGHKSVSWYQQVLGQGPQFIFQYYEKEERGRGNFPDRFSARQFPNYSSELNVNALLLGDSALYLCASSLPFNIQYFGAGTRLSVL.

CDR3 nucleotides: TGCATGACAGGGTTGAACACTGAAGCTTTCTTT. This gives the protein CMTGLNTEAFF. The chain uses TRBV20-1 and TRBJ1-1; 7 nucleotides agree with TRBD1. Germline-derived CDR1 and CDR2 are DFQATT and SNEGSKA (reference sequence). This CDR3 is 11 amino acids long.

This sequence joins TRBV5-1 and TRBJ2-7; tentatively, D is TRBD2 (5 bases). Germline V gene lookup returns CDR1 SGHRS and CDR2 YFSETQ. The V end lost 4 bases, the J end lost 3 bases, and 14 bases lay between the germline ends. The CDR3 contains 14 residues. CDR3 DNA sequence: TGCGCCAGCAGCGCGGGTGTGTTTCTCTACGAGCAGTACTTC. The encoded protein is CASSAGVFLYEQYF. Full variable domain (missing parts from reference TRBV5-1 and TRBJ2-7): KAGVTQTPRYLIKTRGQQVTLSCSPISGHRSVSWYQQTPGQGLQFLFEYFSETQRNKGNFPGRFSGRQFSNSRSEMNVSTLELGDSALYLCASSAGVFLYEQYFGPGTRLTVT.

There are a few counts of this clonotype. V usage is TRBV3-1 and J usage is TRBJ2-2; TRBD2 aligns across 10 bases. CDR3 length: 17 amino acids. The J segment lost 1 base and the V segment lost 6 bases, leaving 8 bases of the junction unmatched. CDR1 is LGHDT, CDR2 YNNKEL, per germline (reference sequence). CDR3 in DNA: TGTGCCAGCAGTTACACATGGACTAGCGGGAACACCGGGGAGCTGTTTTTT. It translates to CASSYTWTSGNTGELFF.

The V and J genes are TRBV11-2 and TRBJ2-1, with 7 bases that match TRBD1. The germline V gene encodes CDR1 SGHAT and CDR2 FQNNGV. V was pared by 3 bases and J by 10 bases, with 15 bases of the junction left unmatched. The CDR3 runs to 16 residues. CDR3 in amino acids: CASSFTRVRGLEEQFF. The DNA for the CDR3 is TGTGCCAGCAGCTTCACGCGGGTCAGGGGGTTGGAGGAGCAGTTCTTC.

Written as DNA, the CDR3 is TGTGCCAGCAGCGGCTGGACTAGCGGGGCCGGGGAGCAGTTCTTC. Translated, it gives CASSGWTSGAGEQFF. This chain uses TRBV7-2 with TRBJ2-1, with 12 bases fitting TRBD2. This CDR3 has 15 amino acids. V shed 5 bases, J shed 10 bases, and the junction held 9 bases outside the gene matches. Germline lookup yields CDR1 SGHTA and CDR2 FQGNSA.